This T cell receptor (beta chain) was captured in a study of cytomegalovirus exposure and HLA in healthy donors. Overall study context: An early data release held tens of millions of unique TCRs from HLA-typed donors.

The CDR3 runs 15 residues. The V gene's germline CDR1 is SGHRS and CDR2 YFSETQ. Trimming took 4 bases from V and 3 from J; bases not matched to a gene: 8. Points on this clone: The antigen is not known.

At the time of sampling, donors were nominally healthy, though unrecorded immune exposures were likely. General study findings and limits: After further analysis at a later stage, roughly 15,000 TCR beta sequences were associated with HLA alleles at 0.05 false discovery rate.

PCR was performed using 60 Vbeta and 13 Jbeta primers. Repertoires were generated with immunoSEQ multiplex PCR, while TCRdb's copy carries only in-frame clones and drops some. The data show approximately 100,000 clones, 80% to 85% seen once. The V gene is TRBV5-1, the J gene TRBJ2-7; TRBD1 agrees at 9 bases. The specimen sequenced was PBMCs. The TCR sequence derives from a young woman in good health and CMV-seronegative. The CDR3 DNA reads as TGCGCCAGCAGCCCTGCCGGGACAGGGAACTACGAGCAGTACTTC. Translation gives CASSPAGTGNYEQYF.